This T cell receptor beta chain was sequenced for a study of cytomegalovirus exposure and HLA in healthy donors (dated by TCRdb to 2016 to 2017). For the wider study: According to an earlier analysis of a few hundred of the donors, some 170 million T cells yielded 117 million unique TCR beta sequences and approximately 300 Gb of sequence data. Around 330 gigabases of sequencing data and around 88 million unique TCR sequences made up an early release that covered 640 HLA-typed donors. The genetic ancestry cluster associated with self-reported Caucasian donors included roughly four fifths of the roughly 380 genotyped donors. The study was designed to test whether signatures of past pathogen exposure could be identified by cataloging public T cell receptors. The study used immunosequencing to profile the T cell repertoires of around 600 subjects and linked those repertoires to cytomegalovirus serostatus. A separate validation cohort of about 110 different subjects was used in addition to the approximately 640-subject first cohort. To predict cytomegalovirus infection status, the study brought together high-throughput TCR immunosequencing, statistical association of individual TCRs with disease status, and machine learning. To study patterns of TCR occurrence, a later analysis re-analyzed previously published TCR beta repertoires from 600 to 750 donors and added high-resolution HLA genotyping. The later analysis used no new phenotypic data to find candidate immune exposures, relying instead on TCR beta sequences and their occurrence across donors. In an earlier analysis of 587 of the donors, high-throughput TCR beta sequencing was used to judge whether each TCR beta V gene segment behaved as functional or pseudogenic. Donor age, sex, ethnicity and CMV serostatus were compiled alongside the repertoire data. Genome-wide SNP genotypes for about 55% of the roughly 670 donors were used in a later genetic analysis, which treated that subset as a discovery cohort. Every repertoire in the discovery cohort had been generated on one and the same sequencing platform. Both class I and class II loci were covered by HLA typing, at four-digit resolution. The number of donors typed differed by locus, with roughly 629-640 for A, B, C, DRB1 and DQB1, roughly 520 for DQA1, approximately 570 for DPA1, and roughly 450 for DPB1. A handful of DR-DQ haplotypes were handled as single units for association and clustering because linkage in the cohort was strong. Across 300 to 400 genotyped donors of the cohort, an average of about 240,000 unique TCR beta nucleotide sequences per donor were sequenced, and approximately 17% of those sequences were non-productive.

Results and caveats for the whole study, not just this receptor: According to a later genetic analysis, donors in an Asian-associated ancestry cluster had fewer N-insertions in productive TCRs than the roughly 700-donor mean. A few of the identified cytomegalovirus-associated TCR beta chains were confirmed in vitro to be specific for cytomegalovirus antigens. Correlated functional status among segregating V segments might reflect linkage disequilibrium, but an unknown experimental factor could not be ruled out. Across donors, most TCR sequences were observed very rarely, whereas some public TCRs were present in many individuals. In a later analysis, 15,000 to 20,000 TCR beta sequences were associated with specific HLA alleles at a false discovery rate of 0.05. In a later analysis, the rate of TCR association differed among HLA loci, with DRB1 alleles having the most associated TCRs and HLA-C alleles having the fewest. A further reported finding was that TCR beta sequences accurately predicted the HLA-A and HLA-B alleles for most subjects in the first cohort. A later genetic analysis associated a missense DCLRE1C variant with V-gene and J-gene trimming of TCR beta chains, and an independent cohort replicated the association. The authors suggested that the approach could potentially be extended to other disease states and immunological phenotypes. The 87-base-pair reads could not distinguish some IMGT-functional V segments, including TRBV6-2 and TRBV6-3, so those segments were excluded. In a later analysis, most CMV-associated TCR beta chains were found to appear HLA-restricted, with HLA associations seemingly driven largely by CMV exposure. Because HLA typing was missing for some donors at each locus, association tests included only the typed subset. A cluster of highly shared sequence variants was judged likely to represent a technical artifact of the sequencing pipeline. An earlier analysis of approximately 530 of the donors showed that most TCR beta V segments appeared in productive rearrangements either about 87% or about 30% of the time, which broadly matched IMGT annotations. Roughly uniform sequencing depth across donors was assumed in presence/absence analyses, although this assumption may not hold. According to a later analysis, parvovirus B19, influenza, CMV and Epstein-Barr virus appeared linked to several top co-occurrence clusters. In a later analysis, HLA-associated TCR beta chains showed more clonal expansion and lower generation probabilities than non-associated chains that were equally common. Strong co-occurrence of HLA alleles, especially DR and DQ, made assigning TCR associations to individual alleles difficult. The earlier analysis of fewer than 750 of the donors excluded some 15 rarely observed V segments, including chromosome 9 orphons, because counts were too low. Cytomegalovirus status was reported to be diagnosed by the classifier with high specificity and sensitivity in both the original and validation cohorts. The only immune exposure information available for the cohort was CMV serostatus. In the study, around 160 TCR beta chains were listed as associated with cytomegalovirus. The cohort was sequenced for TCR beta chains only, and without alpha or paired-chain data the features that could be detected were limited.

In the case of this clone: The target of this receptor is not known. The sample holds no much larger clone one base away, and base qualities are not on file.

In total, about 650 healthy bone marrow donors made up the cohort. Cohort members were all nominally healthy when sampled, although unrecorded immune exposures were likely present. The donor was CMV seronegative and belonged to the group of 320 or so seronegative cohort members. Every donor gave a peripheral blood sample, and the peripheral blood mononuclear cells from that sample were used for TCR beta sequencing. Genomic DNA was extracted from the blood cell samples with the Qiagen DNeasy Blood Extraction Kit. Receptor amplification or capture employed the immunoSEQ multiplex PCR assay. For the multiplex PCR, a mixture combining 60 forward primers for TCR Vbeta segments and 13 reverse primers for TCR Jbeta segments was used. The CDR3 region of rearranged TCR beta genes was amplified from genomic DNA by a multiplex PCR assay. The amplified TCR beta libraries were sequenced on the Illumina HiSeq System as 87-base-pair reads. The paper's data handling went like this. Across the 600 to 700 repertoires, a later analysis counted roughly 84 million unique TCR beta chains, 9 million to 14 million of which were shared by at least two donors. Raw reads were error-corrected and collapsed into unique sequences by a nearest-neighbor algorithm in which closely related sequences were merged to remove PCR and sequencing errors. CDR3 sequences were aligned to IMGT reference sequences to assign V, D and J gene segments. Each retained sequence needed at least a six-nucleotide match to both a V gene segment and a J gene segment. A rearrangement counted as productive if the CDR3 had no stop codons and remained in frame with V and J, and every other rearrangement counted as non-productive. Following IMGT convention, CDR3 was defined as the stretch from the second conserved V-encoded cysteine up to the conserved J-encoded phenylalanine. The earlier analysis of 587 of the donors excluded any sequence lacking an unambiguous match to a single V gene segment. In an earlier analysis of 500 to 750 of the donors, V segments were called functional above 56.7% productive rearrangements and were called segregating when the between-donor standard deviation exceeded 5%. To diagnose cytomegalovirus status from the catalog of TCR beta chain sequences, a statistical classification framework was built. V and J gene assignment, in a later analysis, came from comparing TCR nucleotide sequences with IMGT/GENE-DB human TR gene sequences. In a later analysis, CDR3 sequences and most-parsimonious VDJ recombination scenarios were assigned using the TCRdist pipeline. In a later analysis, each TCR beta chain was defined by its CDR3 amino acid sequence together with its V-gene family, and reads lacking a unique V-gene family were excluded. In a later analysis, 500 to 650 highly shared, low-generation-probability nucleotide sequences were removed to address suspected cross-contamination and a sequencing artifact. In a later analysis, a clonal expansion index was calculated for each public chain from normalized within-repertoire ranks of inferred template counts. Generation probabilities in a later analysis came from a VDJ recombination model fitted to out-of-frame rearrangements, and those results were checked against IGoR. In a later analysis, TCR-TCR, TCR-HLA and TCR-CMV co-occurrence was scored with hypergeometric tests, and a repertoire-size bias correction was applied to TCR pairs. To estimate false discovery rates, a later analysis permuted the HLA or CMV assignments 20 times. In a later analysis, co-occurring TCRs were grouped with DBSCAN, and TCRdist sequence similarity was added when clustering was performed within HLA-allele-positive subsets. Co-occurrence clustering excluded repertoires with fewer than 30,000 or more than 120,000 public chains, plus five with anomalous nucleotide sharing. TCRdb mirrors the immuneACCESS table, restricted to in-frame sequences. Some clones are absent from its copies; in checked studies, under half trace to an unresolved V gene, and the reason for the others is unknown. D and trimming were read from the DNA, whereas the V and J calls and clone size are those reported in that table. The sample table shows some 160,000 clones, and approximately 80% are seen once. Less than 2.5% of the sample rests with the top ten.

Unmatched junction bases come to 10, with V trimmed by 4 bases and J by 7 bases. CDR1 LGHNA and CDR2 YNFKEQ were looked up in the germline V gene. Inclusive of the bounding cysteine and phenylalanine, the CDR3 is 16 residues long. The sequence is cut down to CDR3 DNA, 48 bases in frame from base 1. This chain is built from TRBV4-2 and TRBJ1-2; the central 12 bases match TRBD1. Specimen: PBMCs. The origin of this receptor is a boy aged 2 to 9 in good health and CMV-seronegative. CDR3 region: CASSLIPGQGASGYTF. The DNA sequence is TGTGCCAGCAGCCTGATACCGGGACAGGGGGCCTCTGGCTACACCTTC.